A selection of T cell receptor beta chains follows, all from one sample in a study of chronic HIV infection and antiretroviral therapy. MiXCR, applied by TCRdb to the 5' RACE reads, yields one record per CDR3 protein. The sample has some 38,000 distinct CDR3 sequences, more than 8% seen once. Input material: peripheral blood. These receptors originate from an adult who had HIV and had not received antiretroviral therapy, or was an uninfected healthy control (not recorded which). CDR3s leave out the opening cysteine and the closing phenylalanine or tryptophan.

v_call: TRBV29-1; j_call: TRBJ2-1; cdr3_aa: SVDLLRHILDYNEQF
v_call: TRBV20-1; j_call: TRBJ1-4; cdr3_aa: SARDRAGEGGEKLF
v_call: TRBV20-1; j_call: TRBJ2-1; cdr3_aa: SRQGFRNEQF
v_call: TRBV20-1; j_call: TRBJ2-1; cdr3_aa: SARVYPTGADEQF
v_call: TRBV19; j_call: TRBJ2-4; cdr3_aa: ASSTGTAKNIQY
v_call: TRBV14; j_call: TRBJ1-2; cdr3_aa: ASSPLGQDLDGYT
v_call: TRBV29-1; j_call: TRBJ2-7; cdr3_aa: STGWGVEQY
v_call: TRBV21-1; j_call: TRBJ2-7; cdr3_aa: ASSKVWTATSYEQY
v_call: TRBV29-1; j_call: TRBJ2-7; cdr3_aa: SVGGGGMIEQY
v_call: TRBV29-1; j_call: TRBJ2-7; cdr3_aa: SVARESLREQY
v_call: TRBV28; j_call: TRBJ2-2; cdr3_aa: ASSYSGELF
v_call: TRBV6-6; j_call: TRBJ2-2; cdr3_aa: ASSYSPRSTVELF
v_call: TRBV2; j_call: TRBJ1-5; cdr3_aa: ASTDSNQPQH
v_call: TRBV21-1; j_call: TRBJ2-1; cdr3_aa: ASSKARSPSGYNEQF
v_call: TRBV20-1; j_call: TRBJ2-3; cdr3_aa: SAKGQGRDTQY
v_call: TRBV27; j_call: TRBJ1-5; cdr3_aa: ASSLFPNSNQPQH
v_call: TRBV28; j_call: TRBJ2-3; cdr3_aa: ASSFTLAGGTDTQY
v_call: TRBV20-1; j_call: TRBJ2-4; cdr3_aa: SAIEGRKNIQY
v_call: TRBV12-5; j_call: TRBJ1-3; cdr3_aa: ASGFQGAYGNTIY
v_call: TRBV6-1; j_call: TRBJ2-1; cdr3_aa: ASSENTPDNEQF
v_call: TRBV21-1; j_call: TRBJ2-3; cdr3_aa: ASSKELGGETQY
v_call: TRBV29-1; j_call: TRBJ2-7; cdr3_aa: SVADRPPYEQY
v_call: TRBV29-1; j_call: TRBJ1-2; cdr3_aa: SVEKQGTGYT
v_call: TRBV29-1; j_call: TRBJ1-4; cdr3_aa: SVEKAPGEKLF
v_call: TRBV9; j_call: TRBJ2-6; cdr3_aa: ASSVGASGANVLT
v_call: TRBV28; j_call: TRBJ2-7; cdr3_aa: ASSLTSGRTYEQY
v_call: TRBV29-1; j_call: TRBJ1-4; cdr3_aa: SASDREKLF
v_call: TRBV29-1; j_call: TRBJ2-5; cdr3_aa: SVGAPTQETQY
v_call: TRBV28; j_call: TRBJ2-5; cdr3_aa: ASSPVGGQETQY
v_call: TRBV28; j_call: TRBJ2-7; cdr3_aa: ASSYGQISYEQY
v_call: TRBV7-3; j_call: TRBJ2-1; cdr3_aa: ASSREIYNEQF
v_call: TRBV29-1; j_call: TRBJ2-3; cdr3_aa: SSLAGGATDTQY
v_call: TRBV11-2; j_call: TRBJ1-6; cdr3_aa: ASSSDGYNSPLH
v_call: TRBV6-5; j_call: TRBJ2-3; cdr3_aa: ASTSHGEDTDTQY
v_call: TRBV28; j_call: TRBJ2-3; cdr3_aa: ASRDKLTDTQY
v_call: TRBV24-1; j_call: TRBJ2-7; cdr3_aa: AASTAGTSGTYEQY
v_call: TRBV10-3; j_call: TRBJ1-1; cdr3_aa: AIRLTGDTEAF
v_call: TRBV7-3; j_call: TRBJ1-6; cdr3_aa: ASSLVGQGNSPLH
v_call: TRBV7-9; j_call: TRBJ1-1; cdr3_aa: ASSLFEAGEAF
v_call: TRBV2; j_call: TRBJ2-7; cdr3_aa: ASSGPVHEETYEQY
v_call: TRBV2; j_call: TRBJ2-7; cdr3_aa: ASSTGTSYEQY
v_call: TRBV30; j_call: TRBJ1-5; cdr3_aa: AWSSGLGSNQPQH
v_call: TRBV28; j_call: TRBJ1-5; cdr3_aa: ASSLPSSPLRQPQH
v_call: TRBV12-3/TRBV12-4; j_call: TRBJ2-5; cdr3_aa: ASSFDGVPQETQY
v_call: TRBV20-1; j_call: TRBJ2-5; cdr3_aa: SASGRGGTQY
v_call: TRBV20-1; j_call: TRBJ1-5; cdr3_aa: SAFGQGLAPQH
v_call: TRBV28; j_call: TRBJ2-5; cdr3_aa: ASSFRGEAHDQY
v_call: TRBV28; j_call: TRBJ1-3; cdr3_aa: ASSAGGLRGNTIY
v_call: TRBV24-1; j_call: TRBJ1-2; cdr3_aa: ATSDPQRGYT
v_call: TRBV28; j_call: TRBJ2-3; cdr3_aa: ASSLGGSGTDTQY
v_call: TRBV29-1; j_call: TRBJ1-2; cdr3_aa: SVPTDSDNYGYT
v_call: TRBV4-3; j_call: TRBJ2-3; cdr3_aa: ASSQDGQGTDTQY
v_call: TRBV10-3; j_call: TRBJ2-5; cdr3_aa: AIRGQGAETQY
v_call: TRBV10-3; j_call: TRBJ2-2; cdr3_aa: AISETGELF
v_call: TRBV9; j_call: TRBJ2-2; cdr3_aa: ASSVGQGALNTGELF
v_call: TRBV28; j_call: TRBJ1-1; cdr3_aa: ASKVHTEAF